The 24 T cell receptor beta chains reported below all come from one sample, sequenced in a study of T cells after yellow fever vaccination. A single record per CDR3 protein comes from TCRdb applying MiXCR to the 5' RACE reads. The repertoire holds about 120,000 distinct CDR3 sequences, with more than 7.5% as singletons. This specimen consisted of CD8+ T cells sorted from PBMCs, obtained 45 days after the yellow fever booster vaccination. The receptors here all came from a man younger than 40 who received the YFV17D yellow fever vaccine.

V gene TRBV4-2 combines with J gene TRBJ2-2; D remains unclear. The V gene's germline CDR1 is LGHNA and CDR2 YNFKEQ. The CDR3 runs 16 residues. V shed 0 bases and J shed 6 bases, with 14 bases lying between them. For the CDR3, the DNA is TGTGCCAGCAGCCAAGATGTGGCTAGTTGGTCCGGGGAGCTGTTTTTT. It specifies CASSQDVASWSGELFF.

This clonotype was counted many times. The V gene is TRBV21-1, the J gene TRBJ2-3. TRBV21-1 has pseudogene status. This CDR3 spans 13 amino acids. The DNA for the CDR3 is TGTGCCAGCAGCAAAGTGAAGGTACATACGCAGTATTTT. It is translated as CASSKVKVHTQYF.

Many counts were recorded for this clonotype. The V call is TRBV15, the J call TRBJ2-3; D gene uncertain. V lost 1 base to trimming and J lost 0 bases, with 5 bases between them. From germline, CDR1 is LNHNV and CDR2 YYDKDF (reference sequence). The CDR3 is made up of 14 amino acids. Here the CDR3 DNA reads TGTGCCACCAGCAGAGCGATCAGCACAGATACGCAGTATTTT. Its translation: CATSRAISTDTQYF.

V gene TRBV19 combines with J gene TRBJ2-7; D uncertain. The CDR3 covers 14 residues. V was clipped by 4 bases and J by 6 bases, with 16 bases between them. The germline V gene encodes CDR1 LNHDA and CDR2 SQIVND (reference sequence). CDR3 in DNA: TGTGCCAGTAGTACCCGGATGAGAGGACCCGAGCAGTACTTC. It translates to CASSTRMRGPEQYF.

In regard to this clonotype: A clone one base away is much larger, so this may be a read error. The DNA for the CDR3 is TGTGCCAGCAGAGCGGGTACGGACGCCCGGGAGCAGTACTTC. This sequence encodes CASRAGTDAREQYF. V usage is TRBV9 and J usage is TRBJ2-7; D is possibly TRBD2 (6 bases). The V gene's germline CDR1 is SGDLS and CDR2 YYNGEE. Deletions cut 5 bases from V and 7 bases from J, with 19 bases between. The CDR3 covers 14 residues.

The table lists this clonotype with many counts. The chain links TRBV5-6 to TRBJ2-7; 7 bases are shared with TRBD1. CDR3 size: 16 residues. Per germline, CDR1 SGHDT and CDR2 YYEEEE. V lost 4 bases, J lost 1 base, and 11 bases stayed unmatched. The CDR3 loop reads CASSPLVGTESYEQYF. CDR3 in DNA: TGTGCCAGCAGCCCCTTGGTAGGGACAGAATCCTACGAGCAGTACTTC.

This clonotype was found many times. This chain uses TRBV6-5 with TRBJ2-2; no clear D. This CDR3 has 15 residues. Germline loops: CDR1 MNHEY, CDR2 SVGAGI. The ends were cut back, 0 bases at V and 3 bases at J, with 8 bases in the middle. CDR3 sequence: CASSYSPRYTGELFF. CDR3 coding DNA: TGTGCCAGCAGTTACTCGCCCAGATACACCGGGGAGCTGTTTTTT.

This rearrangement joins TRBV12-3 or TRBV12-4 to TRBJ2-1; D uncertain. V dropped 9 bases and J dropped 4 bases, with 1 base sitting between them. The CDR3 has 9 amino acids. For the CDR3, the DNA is TGTGCCAGGTACAATGAGCAGTTCTTC. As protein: CARYNEQFF.

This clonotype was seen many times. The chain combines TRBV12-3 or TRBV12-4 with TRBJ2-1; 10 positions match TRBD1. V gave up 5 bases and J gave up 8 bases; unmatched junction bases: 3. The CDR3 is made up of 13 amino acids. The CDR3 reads CASSPGTGDEQFF. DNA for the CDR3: TGTGCCAGCAGTCCCGGGACAGGGGATGAGCAGTTCTTC.

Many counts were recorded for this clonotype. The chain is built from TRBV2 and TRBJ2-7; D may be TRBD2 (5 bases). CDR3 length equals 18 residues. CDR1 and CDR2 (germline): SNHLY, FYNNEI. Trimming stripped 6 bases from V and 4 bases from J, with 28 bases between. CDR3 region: CASSSIPRGGQLKYEQYF. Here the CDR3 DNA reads TGTGCCAGCAGCTCTATACCCCGGGGTGGGCAGTTAAAGTACGAGCAGTACTTC.

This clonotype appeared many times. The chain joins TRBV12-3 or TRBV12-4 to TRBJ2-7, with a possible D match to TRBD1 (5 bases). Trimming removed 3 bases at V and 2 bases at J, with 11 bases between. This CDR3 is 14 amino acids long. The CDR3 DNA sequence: TGTGCCAGCAGTTTCTCGCCCAGGGCCTACGAGCAGTACTTC. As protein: CASSFSPRAYEQYF.

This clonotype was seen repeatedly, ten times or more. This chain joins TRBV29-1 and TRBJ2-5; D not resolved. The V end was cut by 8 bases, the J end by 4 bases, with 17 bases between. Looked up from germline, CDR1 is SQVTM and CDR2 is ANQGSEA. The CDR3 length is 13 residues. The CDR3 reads CSFLFEEGETQYF. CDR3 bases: TGCAGCTTTCTCTTCGAGGAAGGAGAGACCCAGTACTTC.

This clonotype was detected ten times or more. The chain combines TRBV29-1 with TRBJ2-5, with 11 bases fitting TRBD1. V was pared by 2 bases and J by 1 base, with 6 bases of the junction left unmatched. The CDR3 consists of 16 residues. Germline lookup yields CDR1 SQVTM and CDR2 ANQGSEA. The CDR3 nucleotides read TGCAGCGTTGAATCGCTCGGACAGGGGGCCCAAGAGACCCAGTACTTC. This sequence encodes CSVESLGQGAQETQYF.

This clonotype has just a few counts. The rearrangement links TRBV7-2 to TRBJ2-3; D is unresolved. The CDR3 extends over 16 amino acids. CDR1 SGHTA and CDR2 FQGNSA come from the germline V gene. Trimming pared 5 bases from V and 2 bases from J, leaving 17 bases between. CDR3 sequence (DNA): TGTGCCAGCAGCCGCGCTCCCTGGAGCCCCACAGATACGCAGTATTTT. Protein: CASSRAPWSPTDTQYF.

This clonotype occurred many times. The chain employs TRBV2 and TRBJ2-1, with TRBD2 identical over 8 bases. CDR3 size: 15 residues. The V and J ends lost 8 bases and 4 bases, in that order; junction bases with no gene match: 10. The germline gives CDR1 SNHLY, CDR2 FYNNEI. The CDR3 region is CASRSLSGNYNEQFF. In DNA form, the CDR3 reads TGTGCCAGCCGTTCCCTTAGCGGGAATTACAATGAGCAGTTCTTC.

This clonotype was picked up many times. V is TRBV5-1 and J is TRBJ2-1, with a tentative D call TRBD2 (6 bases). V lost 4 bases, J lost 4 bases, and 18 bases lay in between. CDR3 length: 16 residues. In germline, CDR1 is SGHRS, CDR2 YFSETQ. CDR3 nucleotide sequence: TGCGCCAGCAGCCTCATCTCTAGCGTAGGATACAATGAGCAGTTCTTC. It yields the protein CASSLISSVGYNEQFF.

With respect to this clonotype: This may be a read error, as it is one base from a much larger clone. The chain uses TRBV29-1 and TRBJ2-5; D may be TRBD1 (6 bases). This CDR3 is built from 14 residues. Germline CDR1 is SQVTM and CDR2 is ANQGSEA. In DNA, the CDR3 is TGCGGCGTTGATGGGTTTAGGGGGCAAGAGACCCAGTACTTC. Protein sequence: CGVDGFRGQETQYF.

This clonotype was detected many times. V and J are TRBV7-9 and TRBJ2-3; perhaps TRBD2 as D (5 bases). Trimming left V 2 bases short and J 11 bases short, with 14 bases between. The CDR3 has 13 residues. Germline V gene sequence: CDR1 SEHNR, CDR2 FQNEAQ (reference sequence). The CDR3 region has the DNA TGTGCCAGCAGCTTATCCCTCAGCGGAATGCAGTATTTT. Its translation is CASSLSLSGMQYF.

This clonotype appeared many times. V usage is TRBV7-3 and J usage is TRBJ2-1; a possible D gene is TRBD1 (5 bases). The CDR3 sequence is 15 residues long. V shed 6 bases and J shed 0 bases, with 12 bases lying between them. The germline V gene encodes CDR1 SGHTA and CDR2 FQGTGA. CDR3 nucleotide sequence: TGTGCCAGCAGTTTGGGGCACAGCTCCTACAATGAGCAGTTCTTC. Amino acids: CASSLGHSSYNEQFF.

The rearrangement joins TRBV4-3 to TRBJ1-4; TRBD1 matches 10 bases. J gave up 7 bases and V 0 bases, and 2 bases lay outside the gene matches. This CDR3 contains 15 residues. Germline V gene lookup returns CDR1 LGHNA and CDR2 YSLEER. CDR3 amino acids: CASSQDGQGGEKLFF. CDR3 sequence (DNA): TGCGCCAGCAGCCAAGATGGACAGGGGGGTGAAAAACTGTTTTTT.

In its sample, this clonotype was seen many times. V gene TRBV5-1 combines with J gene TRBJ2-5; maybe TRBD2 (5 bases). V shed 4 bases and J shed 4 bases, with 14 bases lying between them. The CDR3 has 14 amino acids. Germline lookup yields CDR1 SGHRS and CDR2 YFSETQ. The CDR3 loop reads CASSVPEGVETQYF. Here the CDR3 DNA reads TGCGCCAGCAGCGTGCCCGAGGGCGTAGAGACCCAGTACTTC. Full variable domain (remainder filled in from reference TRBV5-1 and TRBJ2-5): KAGVTQTPRYLIKTRGQQVTLSCSPISGHRSVSWYQQTPGQGLQFLFEYFSETQRNKGNFPGRFSGRQFSNSRSEMNVSTLELGDSALYLCASSVPEGVETQYFGPGTRLLVL.

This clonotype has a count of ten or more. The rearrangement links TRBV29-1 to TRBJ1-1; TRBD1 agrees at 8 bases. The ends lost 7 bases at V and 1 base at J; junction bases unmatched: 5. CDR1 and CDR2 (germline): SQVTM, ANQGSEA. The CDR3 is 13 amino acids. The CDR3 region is CSGTGQGNTEAFF. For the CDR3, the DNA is TGCAGCGGGACCGGACAGGGGAACACTGAAGCTTTCTTT.

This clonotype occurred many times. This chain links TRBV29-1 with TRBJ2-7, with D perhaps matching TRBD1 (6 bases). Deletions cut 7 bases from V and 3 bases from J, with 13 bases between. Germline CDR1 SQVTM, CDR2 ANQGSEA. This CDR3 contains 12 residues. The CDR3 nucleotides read TGCAGCGCTGTGACAGGCCACTACGAGCAGTACTTC. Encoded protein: CSAVTGHYEQYF.

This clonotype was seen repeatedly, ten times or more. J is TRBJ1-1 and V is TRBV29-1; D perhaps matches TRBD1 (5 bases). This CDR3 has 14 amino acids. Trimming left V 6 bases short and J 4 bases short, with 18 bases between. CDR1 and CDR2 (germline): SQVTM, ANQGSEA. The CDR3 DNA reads TGCAGCGTCCCTAGGGGCCTGCCGGGCACTGAAGCTTTCTTT. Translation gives CSVPRGLPGTEAFF.